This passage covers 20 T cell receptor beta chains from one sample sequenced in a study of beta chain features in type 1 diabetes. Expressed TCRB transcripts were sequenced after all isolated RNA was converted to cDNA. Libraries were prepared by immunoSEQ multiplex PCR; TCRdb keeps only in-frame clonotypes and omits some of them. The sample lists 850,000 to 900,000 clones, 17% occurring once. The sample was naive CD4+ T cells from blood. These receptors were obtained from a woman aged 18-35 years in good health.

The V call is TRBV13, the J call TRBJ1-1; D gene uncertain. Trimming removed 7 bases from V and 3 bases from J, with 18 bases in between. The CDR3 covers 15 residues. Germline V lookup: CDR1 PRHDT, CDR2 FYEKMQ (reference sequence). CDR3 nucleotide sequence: TGTGCCAGCAAATCAAGGGTGGCAGAATACACTGAAGCTTTCTTT. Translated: CASKSRVAEYTEAFF.

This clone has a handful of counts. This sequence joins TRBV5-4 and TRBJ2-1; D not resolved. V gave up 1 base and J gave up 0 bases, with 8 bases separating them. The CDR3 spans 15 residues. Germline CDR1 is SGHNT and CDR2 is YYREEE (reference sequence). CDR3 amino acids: CASSLMKNSYNEQFF. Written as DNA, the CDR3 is TGTGCCAGCAGCTTGATGAAAAACTCCTACAATGAGCAGTTCTTC.

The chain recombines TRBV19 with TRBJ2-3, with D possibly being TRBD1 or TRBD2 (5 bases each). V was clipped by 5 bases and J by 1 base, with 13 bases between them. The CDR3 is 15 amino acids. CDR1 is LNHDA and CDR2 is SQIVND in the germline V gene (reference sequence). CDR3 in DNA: TGTGCCAGTAGTGCAACGGGACGCCGCACAGATACGCAGTATTTT. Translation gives CASSATGRRTDTQYF.

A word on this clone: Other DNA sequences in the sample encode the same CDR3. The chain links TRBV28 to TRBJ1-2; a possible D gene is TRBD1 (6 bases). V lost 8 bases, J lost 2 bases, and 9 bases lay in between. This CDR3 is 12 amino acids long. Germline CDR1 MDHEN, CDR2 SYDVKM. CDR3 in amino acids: CASRQANYGYTF. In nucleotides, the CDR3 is TGTGCCAGCCGACAGGCCAACTATGGCTACACCTTC.

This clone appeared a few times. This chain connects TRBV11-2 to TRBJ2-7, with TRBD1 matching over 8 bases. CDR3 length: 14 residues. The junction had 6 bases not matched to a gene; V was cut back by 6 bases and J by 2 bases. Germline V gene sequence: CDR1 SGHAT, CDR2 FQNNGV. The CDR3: CASSFGQGTYEQYF. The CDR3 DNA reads TGTGCCAGCAGTTTTGGACAGGGAACCTACGAGCAGTACTTC. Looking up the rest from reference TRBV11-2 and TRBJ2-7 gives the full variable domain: EAGVAQSPRYKIIEKRQSVAFWCNPISGHATLYWYQQILGQGPKLLIQFQNNGVVDDSQLPKDRFSAERLKGVDSTLKIQPAKLEDSAVYLCASSFGQGTYEQYFGPGTRLTVT.

Here the CDR3 reads CASTPGATQPYEQYF. For the CDR3, the DNA is TGTGCCAGCACCCCCGGGGCCACCCAGCCCTACGAGCAGTACTTC. V usage is TRBV7-2 and J usage is TRBJ2-5; perhaps D is TRBD1 or TRBD2 (5 bases each). The DNA matches TRBJ2-7 better at its end, which makes the J call doubtful. In germline, CDR1 is SGHTA, CDR2 FQGNSA. The CDR3 length is 15 residues.

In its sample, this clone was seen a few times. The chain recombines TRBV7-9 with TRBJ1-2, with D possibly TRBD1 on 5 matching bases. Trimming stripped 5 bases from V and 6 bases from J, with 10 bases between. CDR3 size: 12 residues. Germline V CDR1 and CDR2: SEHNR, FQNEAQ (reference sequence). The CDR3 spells CASSVDSHGYTF. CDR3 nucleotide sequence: TGTGCCAGCAGCGTAGACAGTCATGGCTACACCTTC.

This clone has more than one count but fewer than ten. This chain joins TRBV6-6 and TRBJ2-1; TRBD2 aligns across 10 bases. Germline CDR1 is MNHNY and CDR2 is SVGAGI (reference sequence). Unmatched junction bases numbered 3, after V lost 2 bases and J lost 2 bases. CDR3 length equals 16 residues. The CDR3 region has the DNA TGTGCCAGCAGTTACGTTGGGACTAGCGCCTACAATGAGCAGTTCTTC. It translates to CASSYVGTSAYNEQFF.

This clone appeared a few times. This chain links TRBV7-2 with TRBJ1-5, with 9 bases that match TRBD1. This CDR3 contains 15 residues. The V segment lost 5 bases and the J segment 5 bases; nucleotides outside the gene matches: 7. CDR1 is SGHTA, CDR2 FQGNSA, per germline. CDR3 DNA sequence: TGTGCCAGCAGCCCAGGGACAGGGTTGTATCAGCCCCAGCATTTT. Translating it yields CASSPGTGLYQPQHF.

The CDR3 loop is CASSPGWGGDTQYF. DNA of the CDR3: TGTGCCAGCAGTCCCGGTTGGGGCGGAGATACGCAGTATTTT. The chain has TRBV6-5 and TRBJ2-3; D is possibly TRBD1 (5 bases). The CDR3 has 14 amino acids. The germline V gene encodes CDR1 MNHEY and CDR2 SVGAGI. Trimming cost V 5 bases and J 5 bases, with 14 bases left between them.

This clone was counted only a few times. CDR3 DNA: TGTGCCAGCAGCGGACTTTACAGGGGCTCCTACGAGCAGTACTTC. Encoded protein: CASSGLYRGSYEQYF. This chain links TRBV2 with TRBJ2-7; 7 bases agree with TRBD1. CDR3 length: 15 residues. V shed 6 bases, J shed 0 bases, and the junction held 8 bases outside the gene matches. Per the germline V gene, CDR1 is SNHLY and CDR2 is FYNNEI.

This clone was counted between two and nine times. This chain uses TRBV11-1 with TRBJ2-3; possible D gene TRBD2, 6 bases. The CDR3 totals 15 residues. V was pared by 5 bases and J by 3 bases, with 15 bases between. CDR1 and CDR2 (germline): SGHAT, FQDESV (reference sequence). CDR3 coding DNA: TGTGCCAGCAGCACGCGGACTAAAGCTACAGATACGCAGTATTTT. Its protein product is CASSTRTKATDTQYF.

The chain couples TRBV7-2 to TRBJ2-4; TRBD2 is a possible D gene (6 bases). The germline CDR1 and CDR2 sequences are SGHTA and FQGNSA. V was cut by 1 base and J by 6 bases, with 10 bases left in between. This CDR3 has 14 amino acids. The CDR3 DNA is TGTGCCAGCAGCTTAGAGCGGGCCCTAAACATTCAGTACTTC. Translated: CASSLERALNIQYF.

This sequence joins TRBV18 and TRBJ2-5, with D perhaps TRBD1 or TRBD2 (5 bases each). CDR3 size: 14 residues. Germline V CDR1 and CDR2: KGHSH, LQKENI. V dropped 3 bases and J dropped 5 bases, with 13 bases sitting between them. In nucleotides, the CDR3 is TGTGCCAGCTCACCCGCGTTGGGGGAGGAGACCCAGTACTTC. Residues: CASSPALGEETQYF.

The CDR3 bases are TGTGCCAGCAGTTTGGGGAGGTTAGGGTGGGGTGAGCAGTTCTTC. Its translation: CASSLGRLGWGEQFF. The chain links TRBV28 to TRBJ2-1, with D possibly matching TRBD2 (6 bases). V lost 3 bases and J lost 9, with 18 bases in between. Germline assignment: CDR1 MDHEN and CDR2 SYDVKM. The CDR3 extends over 15 amino acids.

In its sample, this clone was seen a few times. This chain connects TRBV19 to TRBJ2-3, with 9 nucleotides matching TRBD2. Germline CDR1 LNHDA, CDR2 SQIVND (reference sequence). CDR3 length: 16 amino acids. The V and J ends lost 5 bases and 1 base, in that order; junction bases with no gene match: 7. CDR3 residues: CASSPSGTRRTDTQYF. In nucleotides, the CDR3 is TGTGCCAGTAGTCCTAGCGGGACTCGACGCACAGATACGCAGTATTTT. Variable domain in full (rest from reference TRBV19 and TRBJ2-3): DGGITQSPKYLFRKEGQNVTLSCEQNLNHDAMYWYRQDPGQGLRLIYYSQIVNDFQKGDIAEGYSVSREKKESFPLTVTSAQKNPTAFYLCASSPSGTRRTDTQYFGPGTRLTVL.

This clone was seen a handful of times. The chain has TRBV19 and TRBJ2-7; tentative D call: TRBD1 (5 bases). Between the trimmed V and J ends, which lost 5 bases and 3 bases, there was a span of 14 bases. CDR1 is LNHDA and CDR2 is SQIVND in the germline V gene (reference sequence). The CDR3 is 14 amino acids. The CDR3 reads CASSARLGLYEQYF. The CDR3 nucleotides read TGTGCCAGTAGTGCGCGTCTGGGGCTCTACGAGCAGTACTTC.

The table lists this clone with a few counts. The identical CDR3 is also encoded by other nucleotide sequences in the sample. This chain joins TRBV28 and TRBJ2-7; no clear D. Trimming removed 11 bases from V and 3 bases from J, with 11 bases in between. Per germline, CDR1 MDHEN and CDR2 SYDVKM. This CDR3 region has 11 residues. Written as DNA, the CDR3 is TGTGCCTCCCGGTTAAACTACGAGCAGTACTTC. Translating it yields CASRLNYEQYF.

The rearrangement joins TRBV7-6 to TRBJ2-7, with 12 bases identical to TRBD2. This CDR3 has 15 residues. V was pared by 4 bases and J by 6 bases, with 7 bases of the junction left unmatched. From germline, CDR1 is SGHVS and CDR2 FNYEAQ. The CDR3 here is CASSSETSGRSEQYF. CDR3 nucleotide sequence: TGTGCCAGCAGCTCAGAGACTAGCGGGAGATCCGAGCAGTACTTC. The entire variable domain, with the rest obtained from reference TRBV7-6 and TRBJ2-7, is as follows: GAGVSQSPRYKVTKRGQDVALRCDPISGHVSLYWYRQALGQGPEFLTYFNYEAQQDKSGLPNDRFSAERPEGSISTLTIQRTEQRDSAMYRCASSSETSGRSEQYFGPGTRLTVT.

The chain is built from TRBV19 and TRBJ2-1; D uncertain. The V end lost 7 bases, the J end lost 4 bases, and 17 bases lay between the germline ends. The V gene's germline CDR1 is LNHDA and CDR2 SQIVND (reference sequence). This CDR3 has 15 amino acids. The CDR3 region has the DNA TGTGCCAGTACCGCGGCAGGCTATCCTTACAATGAGCAGTTCTTC. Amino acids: CASTAAGYPYNEQFF.